The 17 T cell receptor beta chains presented below share a single source sample, sequenced in a study of early T cells in non-severe SARS-CoV-2 infection. TCRdb recomputed calls from the 5' RACE reads with MiXCR, one row per CDR3 protein. The sample lists some 70,000 distinct CDR3 sequences; 8% to 9.5% were seen once. Source material: whole blood. Receptors originate from an adult who was a healthcare worker with PCR-confirmed SARS-CoV-2 infection or an uninfected control (not recorded which).

This clonotype was counted only a few times. This rearrangement joins TRBV9 to TRBJ2-7; TRBD2 agrees at 8 bases. The CDR3 is made up of 14 amino acids. CDR1 is SGDLS and CDR2 is YYNGEE in the germline V gene. With V trimmed by 3 bases and J by 7 bases, 9 bases remained unmatched. CDR3 bases: TGTGCCAGCAGCGCGTATAGCGGGGCTGGGGAGCAGTACTTC. Its protein is CASSAYSGAGEQYF.

This clonotype has more than one count but fewer than ten. The CDR3 coding sequence is TGTGCCAGCAGTGAGGGGATCCCGGGAACCAGCAATCAGCCCCAGCATTTT. Its protein is CASSEGIPGTSNQPQHF. The chain employs TRBV6-1 and TRBJ1-5; D gene ambiguous. Germline CDR1 and CDR2: MNHNS and SASEGT. This CDR3 region has 17 residues. Trimming pared 3 bases from V and 1 base from J, leaving 16 bases between.

This clonotype occurred many times. The V gene is TRBV7-6, the J gene TRBJ2-3; D not resolved. V dropped 5 bases and J dropped 4 bases, with 7 bases sitting between them. The CDR3 runs 12 residues. The germline gives CDR1 SGHVS, CDR2 FNYEAQ. CDR3 residues: CASSPWADTQYF. The CDR3, as DNA: TGTGCCAGCAGCCCATGGGCAGATACGCAGTATTTT.

This rearrangement joins TRBV20-1 to TRBJ1-4; tentative D call: TRBD1 (6 bases). V gave up 4 bases and J gave up 11 bases, with 14 bases separating them. The CDR3 sequence is 12 residues long. Looked up from germline, CDR1 is DFQATT and CDR2 is SNEGSKA (reference sequence). CDR3 nucleotide sequence: TGCAGTGCTACACAGGGTCCGTCGAAACTGTTTTTT. Its translation is CSATQGPSKLFF.

The chain couples TRBV29-1 to TRBJ2-7, with D hard to call. With 4 bases removed from V and 4 bases from J, the gap between germline ends came to 8 bases. Looked up from germline, CDR1 is SQVTM and CDR2 is ANQGSEA. There are 11 residues in the CDR3. CDR3 in amino acids: CSVGDGYEQYF. The CDR3 nucleotides read TGCAGCGTTGGTGATGGGTACGAGCAGTACTTC.

In its sample, this clonotype was seen many times. The V and J genes are TRBV5-1 and TRBJ2-7, with D unresolved. The CDR3 length is 14 residues. Germline V CDR1 and CDR2: SGHRS, YFSETQ. V was shortened by 0 bases and J by 9 bases, with 16 bases between the two germline ends. The CDR3 DNA reads TGCGCCAGCAGCTTGGACACCTTCCAACTCTTGCAGTACTTC. Protein sequence: CASSLDTFQLLQYF.

This clonotype appeared a few times. The rearrangement links TRBV29-1 to TRBJ2-7, with D possibly matching TRBD2 (6 bases). Trimming pared 5 bases from V and 2 bases from J, leaving 7 bases between. Germline CDR1 and CDR2: SQVTM and ANQGSEA. This CDR3 spans 11 amino acids. The CDR3 region has the DNA TGCAGCGTTCCGGGGGCCTACGAGCAGTACTTC. It specifies CSVPGAYEQYF.

This clonotype has only a few counts. The chain links TRBV5-1 to TRBJ1-1; no definite D call. The CDR3 is 13 amino acids. The V gene lost 8 bases and the J gene lost 2 bases, with 13 bases spanning the gap. Germline V gene sequence: CDR1 SGHRS, CDR2 YFSETQ. DNA for the CDR3: TGCGCCAGAACCAGGATTCCCAACACTGAAGCTTTCTTT. This encodes CARTRIPNTEAFF.

This clonotype has a handful of counts. The chain employs TRBV7-9 and TRBJ2-3; possibly TRBD1 for D (6 bases). Germline CDR1 reads SEHNR; CDR2 reads FQNEAQ (reference sequence). With 7 bases removed from V and 1 base from J, the gap between germline ends came to 15 bases. The CDR3 covers 15 residues. The CDR3 loop reads CASTPQGRGTDTQYF. In DNA, the CDR3 is TGTGCCAGCACCCCACAGGGCCGAGGCACAGATACGCAGTATTTT.

In its sample, this clonotype was seen many times. The chain has TRBV5-1 and TRBJ2-2; the D is unclear. The CDR3 length is 15 residues. Germline values: CDR1 SGHRS, CDR2 YFSETQ. Trimming pared 4 bases from V and 0 bases from J, leaving 10 bases between. The CDR3 nucleotides read TGCGCCAGCAGCGTAAGGGATCCGAACACCGGGGAGCTGTTTTTT. Amino acids: CASSVRDPNTGELFF.

The rearrangement joins TRBV5-5 to TRBJ2-2; unclear D gene. The CDR3 extends over 14 amino acids. CDR1 SGHKS and CDR2 YYEKEE come from the germline V gene (reference sequence). The V and J ends lost 0 bases and 7 bases respectively, with 10 bases between them. The CDR3 sequence is CASSLGPQIGELFF. CDR3 DNA: TGTGCCAGCAGCTTGGGCCCACAGATCGGGGAGCTGTTTTTT. The complete variable domain, with remaining parts taken from reference TRBV5-5 and TRBJ2-2, reads DAGVTQSPTHLIKTRGQQVTLRCSPISGHKSVSWYQQVLGQGPQFIFQYYEKEERGRGNFPDRFSARQFPNYSSELNVNALLLGDSALYLCASSLGPQIGELFFGEGSRLTVL.

This clonotype was seen ten or more times. The V call is TRBV6-6, the J call TRBJ1-4, with 11 bases fitting TRBD1. Germline CDR1 is MNHNY and CDR2 is SVGAGI (reference sequence). V lost 2 bases, J lost 3 bases, and 5 bases stayed unmatched. The CDR3 contains 17 residues. DNA of the CDR3: TGTGCCAGCAGTTACACCGGGACAGGGGGGTCTAATGAAAAACTGTTTTTT. Protein sequence: CASSYTGTGGSNEKLFF.

This clonotype was detected ten times or more. The chain carries TRBV6-5 and TRBJ2-2; TRBD1 matches 7 bases. The CDR3 sequence is 15 residues long. Germline V gene sequence: CDR1 MNHEY, CDR2 SVGAGI. V was clipped by 6 bases and J by 3 bases; unmatched bases: 7. The CDR3 here is CASSRVQGDTGELFF. The CDR3 DNA sequence: TGTGCCAGCAGCCGGGTCCAGGGGGACACCGGGGAGCTGTTTTTT.

This clonotype was counted a few times. J is TRBJ2-3 and V is TRBV3-1; D ambiguous. The CDR3 length is 15 residues. Trimming cost V 3 bases and J 6 bases, with 16 bases left between them. Germline values: CDR1 LGHDT, CDR2 YNNKEL (reference sequence). CDR3 bases: TGTGCCAGCAGCCACCAAGTGGGCCGGCGGGATACGCAGTATTTT. It yields the protein CASSHQVGRRDTQYF.

This clonotype was counted many times. The rearrangement links TRBV29-1 to TRBJ2-1; the match to TRBD2 covers 7 bases. This CDR3 region has 15 residues. Per the germline V gene, CDR1 is SQVTM and CDR2 is ANQGSEA. The ends lost 6 bases at V and 6 bases at J; junction bases unmatched: 14. The CDR3 loop reads CSVARGTGGSNEQFF. CDR3 sequence (DNA): TGCAGCGTGGCCCGAGGGACGGGAGGATCCAATGAGCAGTTCTTC.

This clonotype was recorded at least ten times. V is TRBV28 and J is TRBJ2-1; possible D gene TRBD2, 6 bases. The CDR3 runs 15 residues. Trimming removed 2 bases from V and 5 bases from J, with 13 bases in between. In germline, CDR1 is MDHEN, CDR2 SYDVKM. The CDR3 nucleotides read TGTGCCAGCAGTTTACCCGGGACTTGGAACAATGAGCAGTTCTTC. It codes for CASSLPGTWNNEQFF.

This rearrangement joins TRBV18 to TRBJ2-6, with 8 bases matching TRBD1. Germline CDR1 is KGHSH and CDR2 is LQKENI. The CDR3 is made up of 16 amino acids. With V trimmed by 2 bases and J by 10 bases, 10 bases remained unmatched. CDR3 DNA sequence: TGTGCCAGCTCACCAGTGTCACAGGGGGGTTTTAACGTCCTGACTTTC. Translation gives CASSPVSQGGFNVLTF.